This TCR beta chain was obtained from a study of blood T cell repertoires in COVID-19. Study background: Some COVID-19 samples were acute and others convalescent; all came from the United States, Italy and Spain. Sample material is recorded as cDNA or gDNA derived from T cells, B-cell-depleted T cells, or PBMCs.

In the original workflow: Nucleated cell counts were estimated from reference gene primer amplification. Assay: immunoSEQ multiplex PCR; the TCRdb copy retains only in-frame clones and omits some. That table supplies the V and J calls and clone size; D and trimming were determined from the DNA. The table shows about 73,000 clones, with over 70% occurring only once. CDR3 size: 15 residues. The germline V gene encodes CDR1 SGDLS and CDR2 YYNGEE. V was clipped by 3 bases and J by 7 bases; unmatched bases: 6. The sample consisted of peripheral blood. This sequence joins TRBV9 and TRBJ2-1; TRBD2 matches 11 bases. The sequence came from a man aged 50-60 years with active COVID-19. CDR3 DNA sequence: TGTGCCAGCAGCGGCGTAGCGGGGGGGCCGAATGAGCAGTTCTTC. Protein: CASSGVAGGPNEQFF.